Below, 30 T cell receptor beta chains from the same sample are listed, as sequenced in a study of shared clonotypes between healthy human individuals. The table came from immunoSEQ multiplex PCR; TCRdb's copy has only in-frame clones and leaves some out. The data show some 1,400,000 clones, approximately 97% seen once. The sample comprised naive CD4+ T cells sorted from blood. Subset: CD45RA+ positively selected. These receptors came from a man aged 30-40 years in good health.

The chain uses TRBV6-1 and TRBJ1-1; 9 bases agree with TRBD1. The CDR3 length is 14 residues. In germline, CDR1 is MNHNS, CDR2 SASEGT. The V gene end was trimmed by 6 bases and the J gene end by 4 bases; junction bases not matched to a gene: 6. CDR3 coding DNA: TGTGCCAGCAGACAGACAGGGGGTGTCACTGAAGCTTTCTTT. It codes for CASRQTGGVTEAFF.

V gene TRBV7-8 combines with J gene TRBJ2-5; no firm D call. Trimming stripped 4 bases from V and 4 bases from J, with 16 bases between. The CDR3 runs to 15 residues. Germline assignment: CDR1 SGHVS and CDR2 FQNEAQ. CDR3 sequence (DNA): TGTGCCAGCAGCTCCCTAGTTCGGGTGTCAGAGACCCAGTACTTC. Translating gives CASSSLVRVSETQYF. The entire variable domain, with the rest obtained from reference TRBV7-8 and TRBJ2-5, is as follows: GAGVSQSPRYKVAKRGQDVALRCDPISGHVSLFWYQQALGQGPEFLTYFQNEAQLDKSGLPSDRFFAERPEGSVSTLKIQRTQQEDSAVYLCASSSLVRVSETQYFGPGTRLLVL.

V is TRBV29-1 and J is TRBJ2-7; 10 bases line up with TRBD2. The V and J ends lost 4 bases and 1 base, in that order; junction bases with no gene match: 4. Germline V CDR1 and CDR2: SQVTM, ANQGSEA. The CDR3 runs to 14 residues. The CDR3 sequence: CSVALLAGSYEQYF. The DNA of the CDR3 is TGCAGCGTTGCATTACTAGCGGGATCCTACGAGCAGTACTTC.

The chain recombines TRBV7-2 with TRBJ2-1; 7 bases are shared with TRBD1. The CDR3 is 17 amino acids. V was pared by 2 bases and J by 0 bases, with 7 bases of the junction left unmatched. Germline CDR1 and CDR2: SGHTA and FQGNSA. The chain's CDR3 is CASSLSARDSSYNEQFF. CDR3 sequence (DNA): TGTGCCAGCAGCTTATCGGCCCGGGACAGCTCCTACAATGAGCAGTTCTTC. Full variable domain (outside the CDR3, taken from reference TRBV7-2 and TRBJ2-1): GAGVSQSPSNKVTEKGKDVELRCDPISGHTALYWYRQSLGQGLEFLIYFQGNSAPDKSGLPSDRFSAERTGGSVSTLTIQRTQQEDSAVYLCASSLSARDSSYNEQFFGPGTRLTVL.

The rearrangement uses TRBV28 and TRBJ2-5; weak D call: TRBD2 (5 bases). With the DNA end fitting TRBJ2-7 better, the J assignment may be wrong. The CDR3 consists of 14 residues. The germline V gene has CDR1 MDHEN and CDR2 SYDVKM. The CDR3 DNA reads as TGTGCCAGCAGTTTACCGGGGAGCTCCTACGAGCAGTACTTC. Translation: CASSLPGSSYEQYF.

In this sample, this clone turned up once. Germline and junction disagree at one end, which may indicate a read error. CDR3 loop: CSVKDYRTAAISGNTIYF. The CDR3 DNA reads as TGCAGCGTTAAAGATTACCGGACGGCCGCCATCTCTGGAAACACCATATATTTT. The chain combines TRBV29-1 with TRBJ1-3, with D unresolved. The germline V gene encodes CDR1 SQVTM and CDR2 ANQGSEA. CDR3 length: 18 residues.

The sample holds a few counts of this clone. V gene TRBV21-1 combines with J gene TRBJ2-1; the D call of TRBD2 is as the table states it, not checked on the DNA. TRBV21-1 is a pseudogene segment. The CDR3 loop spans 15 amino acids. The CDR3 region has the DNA TGTGCCAGCAGCAATCGGGGGAGGGGCTACAATGAGCAGTTCTTC. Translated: CASSNRGRGYNEQFF.

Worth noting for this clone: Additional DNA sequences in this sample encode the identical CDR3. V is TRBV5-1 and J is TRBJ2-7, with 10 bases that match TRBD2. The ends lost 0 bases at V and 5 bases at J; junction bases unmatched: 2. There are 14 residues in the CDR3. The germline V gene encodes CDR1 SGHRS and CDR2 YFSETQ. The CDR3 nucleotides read TGCGCCAGCAGCTTGGCTAGCGGGAGTAACGAGCAGTACTTC. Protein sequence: CASSLASGSNEQYF.

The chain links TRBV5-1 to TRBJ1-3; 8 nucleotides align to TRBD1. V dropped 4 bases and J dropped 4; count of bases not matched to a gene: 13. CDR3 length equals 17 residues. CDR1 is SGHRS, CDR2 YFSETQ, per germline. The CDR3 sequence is CASSTNPQGAAGNTIYF. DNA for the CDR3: TGCGCCAGCAGCACGAACCCGCAGGGGGCAGCGGGAAACACCATATATTTT.

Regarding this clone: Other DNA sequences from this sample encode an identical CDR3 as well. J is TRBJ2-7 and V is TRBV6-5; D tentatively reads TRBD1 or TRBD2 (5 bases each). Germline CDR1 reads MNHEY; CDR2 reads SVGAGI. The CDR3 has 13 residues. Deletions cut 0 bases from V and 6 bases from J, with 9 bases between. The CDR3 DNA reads TGTGCCAGCAGTTACTCGAGGGGTCTCGAGCAGTACTTC. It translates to CASSYSRGLEQYF.

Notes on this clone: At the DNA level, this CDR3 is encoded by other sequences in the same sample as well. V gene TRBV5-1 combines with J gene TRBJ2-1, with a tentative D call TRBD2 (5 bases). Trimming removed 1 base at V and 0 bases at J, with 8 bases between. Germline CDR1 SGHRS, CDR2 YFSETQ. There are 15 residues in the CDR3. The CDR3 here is CASSLTGSSYNEQFF. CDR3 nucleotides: TGCGCCAGCAGCTTGACGGGGAGCTCCTACAATGAGCAGTTCTTC.

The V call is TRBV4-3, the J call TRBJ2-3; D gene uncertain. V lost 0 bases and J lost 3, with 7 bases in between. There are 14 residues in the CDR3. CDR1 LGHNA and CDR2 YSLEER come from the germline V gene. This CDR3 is CASSQEVETDTQYF. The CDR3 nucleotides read TGCGCCAGCAGCCAAGAGGTGGAGACAGATACGCAGTATTTT.

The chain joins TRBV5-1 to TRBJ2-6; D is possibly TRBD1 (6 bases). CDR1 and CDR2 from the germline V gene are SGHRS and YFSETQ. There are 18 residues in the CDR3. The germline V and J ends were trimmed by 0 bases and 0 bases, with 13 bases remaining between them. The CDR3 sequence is CASSLGGRGPSGANVLTF. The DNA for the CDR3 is TGCGCCAGCAGCTTGGGCGGCAGGGGTCCCTCTGGGGCCAACGTCCTGACTTTC.

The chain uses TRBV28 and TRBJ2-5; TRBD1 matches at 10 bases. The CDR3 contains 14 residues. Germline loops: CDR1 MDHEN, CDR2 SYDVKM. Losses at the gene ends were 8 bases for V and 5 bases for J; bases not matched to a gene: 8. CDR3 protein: CASYATGGLETQYF. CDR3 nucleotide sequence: TGTGCCAGCTACGCGACAGGGGGCTTGGAGACCCAGTACTTC. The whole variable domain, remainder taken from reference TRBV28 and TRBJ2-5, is DVKVTQSSRYLVKRTGEKVFLECVQDMDHENMFWYRQDPGLGLRLIYFSYDVKMKEKGDIPEGYSVSREKKERFSLILESASTNQTSMYLCASYATGGLETQYFGPGTRLLVL.

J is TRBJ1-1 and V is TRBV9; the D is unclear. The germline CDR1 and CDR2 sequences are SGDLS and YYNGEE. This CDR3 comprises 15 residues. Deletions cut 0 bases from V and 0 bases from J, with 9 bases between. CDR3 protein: CASSVVNSLNTEAFF. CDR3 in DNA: TGTGCCAGCAGCGTAGTCAACAGTTTGAACACTGAAGCTTTCTTT. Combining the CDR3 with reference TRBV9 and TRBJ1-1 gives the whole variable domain DSGVTQTPKHLITATGQRVTLRCSPRSGDLSVYWYQQSLDQGLQFLIQYYNGEERAKGNILERFSAQQFPDLHSELNLSSLELGDSALYFCASSVVNSLNTEAFFGQGTRLTVV.

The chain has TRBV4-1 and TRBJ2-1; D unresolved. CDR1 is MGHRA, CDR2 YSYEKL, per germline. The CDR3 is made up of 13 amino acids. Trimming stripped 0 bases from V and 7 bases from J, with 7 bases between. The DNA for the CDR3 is TGCGCCAGCAGCCAAGATAGGGTTAATGAGCAGTTCTTC. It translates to CASSQDRVNEQFF.

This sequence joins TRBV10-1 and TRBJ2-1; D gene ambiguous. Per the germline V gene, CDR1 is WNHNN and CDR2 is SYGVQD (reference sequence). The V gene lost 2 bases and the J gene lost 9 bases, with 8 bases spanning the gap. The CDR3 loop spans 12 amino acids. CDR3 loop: CASSEGVSEQFF. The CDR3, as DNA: TGCGCCAGCAGTGAGGGGGTTAGTGAGCAGTTCTTC.

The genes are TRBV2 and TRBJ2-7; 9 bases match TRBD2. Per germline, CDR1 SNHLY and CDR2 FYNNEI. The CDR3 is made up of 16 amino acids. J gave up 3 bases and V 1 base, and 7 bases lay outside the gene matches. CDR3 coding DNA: TGTGCCAGCAGTGAAGTCCCTAGCGGGGACGACTACGAGCAGTACTTC. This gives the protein CASSEVPSGDDYEQYF.

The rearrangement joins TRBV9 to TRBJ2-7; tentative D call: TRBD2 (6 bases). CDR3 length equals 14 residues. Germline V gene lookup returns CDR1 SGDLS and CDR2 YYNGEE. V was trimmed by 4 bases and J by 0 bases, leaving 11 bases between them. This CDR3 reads CASSMGLTSYEQYF. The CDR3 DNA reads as TGTGCCAGCAGCATGGGACTGACCTCCTACGAGCAGTACTTC.

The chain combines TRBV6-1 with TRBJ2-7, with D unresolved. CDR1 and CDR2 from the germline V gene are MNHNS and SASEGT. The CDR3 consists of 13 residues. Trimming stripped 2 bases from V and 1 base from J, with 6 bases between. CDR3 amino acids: CASSEFGSYEQYF. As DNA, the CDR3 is TGTGCCAGCAGTGAATTTGGGTCCTACGAGCAGTACTTC.

DNA of the CDR3: TGTGCCAGCAGTGACCCTGGGAGAAACTCCTACGAGCAGTACTTC. Translated, it gives CASSDPGRNSYEQYF. The chain combines TRBV6-4 with TRBJ2-7, with D maybe TRBD2 (5 bases). The CDR3 totals 15 residues. From germline, CDR1 is MRHNA and CDR2 SNTAGT. V was cut by 2 bases and J by 0 bases, with 11 bases left in between.

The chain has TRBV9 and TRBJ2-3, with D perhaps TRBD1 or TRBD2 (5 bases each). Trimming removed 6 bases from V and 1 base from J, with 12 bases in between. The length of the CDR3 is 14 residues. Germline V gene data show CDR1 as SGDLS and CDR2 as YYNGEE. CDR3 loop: CASTAQGGTDTQYF. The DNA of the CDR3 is TGTGCCAGCACCGCTCAGGGAGGCACAGATACGCAGTATTTT.

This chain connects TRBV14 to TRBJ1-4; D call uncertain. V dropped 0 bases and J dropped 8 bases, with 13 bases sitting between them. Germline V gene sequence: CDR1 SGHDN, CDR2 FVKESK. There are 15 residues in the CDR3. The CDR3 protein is CASSQDRAHGEKLFF. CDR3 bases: TGTGCCAGCAGCCAAGACCGGGCCCACGGGGAAAAACTGTTTTTT.

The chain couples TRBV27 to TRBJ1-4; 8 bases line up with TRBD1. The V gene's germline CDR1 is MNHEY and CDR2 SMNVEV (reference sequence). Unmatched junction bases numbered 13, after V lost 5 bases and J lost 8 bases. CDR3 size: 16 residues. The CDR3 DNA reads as TGTGCCAGCAGTGCAACCCTCAGGGGGCAAAGAGAAAAACTGTTTTTT. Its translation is CASSATLRGQREKLFF.

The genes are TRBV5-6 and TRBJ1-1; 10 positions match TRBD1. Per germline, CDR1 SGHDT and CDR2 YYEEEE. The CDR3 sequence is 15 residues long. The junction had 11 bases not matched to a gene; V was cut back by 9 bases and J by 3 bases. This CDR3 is CAKTTSGTGDTEAFF. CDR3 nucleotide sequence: TGTGCCAAGACGACCTCCGGGACAGGGGACACTGAAGCTTTCTTT.

The CDR3 coding sequence is TGTGCCAGCAGGGTGGGGACGAAAACTTTCTTT. It specifies CASRVGTKTFF. The chain uses TRBV6-5 and TRBJ1-1; the D gene is possibly TRBD1 (5 bases). Germline V lookup: CDR1 MNHEY, CDR2 SVGAGI. V shed 6 bases and J shed 12 bases, with 14 bases lying between them. The CDR3 consists of 11 residues.

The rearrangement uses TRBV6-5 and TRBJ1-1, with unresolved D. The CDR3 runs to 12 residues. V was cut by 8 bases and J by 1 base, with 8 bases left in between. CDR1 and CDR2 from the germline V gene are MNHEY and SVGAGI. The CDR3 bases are TGTGCCAGCTTACGGGGGAACACTGAAGCTTTCTTT. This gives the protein CASLRGNTEAFF.

CDR3 region: CASRVRISTDTQYF. The CDR3 DNA is TGTGCCAGCAGAGTACGGATTAGCACAGATACGCAGTATTTT. The J gene is TRBJ2-3, the V gene TRBV28; D is unclear. Deletions cut 6 bases from V and 0 bases from J, with 10 bases between. The CDR3 contains 14 residues. The germline V gene has CDR1 MDHEN and CDR2 SYDVKM. The entire variable domain, with the rest obtained from reference TRBV28 and TRBJ2-3, is as follows: DVKVTQSSRYLVKRTGEKVFLECVQDMDHENMFWYRQDPGLGLRLIYFSYDVKMKEKGDIPEGYSVSREKKERFSLILESASTNQTSMYLCASRVRISTDTQYFGPGTRLTVL.

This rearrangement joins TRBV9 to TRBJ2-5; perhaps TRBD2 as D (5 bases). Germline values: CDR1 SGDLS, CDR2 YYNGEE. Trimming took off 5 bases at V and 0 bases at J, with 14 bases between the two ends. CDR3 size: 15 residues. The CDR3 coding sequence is TGTGCCAGCAGTAAACCTTCGGGGAACCAAGAGACCCAGTACTTC. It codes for CASSKPSGNQETQYF.

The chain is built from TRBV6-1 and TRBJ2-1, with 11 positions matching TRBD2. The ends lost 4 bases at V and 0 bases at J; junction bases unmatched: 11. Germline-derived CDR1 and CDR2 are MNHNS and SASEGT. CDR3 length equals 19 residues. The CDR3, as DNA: TGTGCCAGCAGTGGTTCCGGGACTAGCGGTGTTAGCTCCTACAATGAGCAGTTCTTC. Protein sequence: CASSGSGTSGVSSYNEQFF.